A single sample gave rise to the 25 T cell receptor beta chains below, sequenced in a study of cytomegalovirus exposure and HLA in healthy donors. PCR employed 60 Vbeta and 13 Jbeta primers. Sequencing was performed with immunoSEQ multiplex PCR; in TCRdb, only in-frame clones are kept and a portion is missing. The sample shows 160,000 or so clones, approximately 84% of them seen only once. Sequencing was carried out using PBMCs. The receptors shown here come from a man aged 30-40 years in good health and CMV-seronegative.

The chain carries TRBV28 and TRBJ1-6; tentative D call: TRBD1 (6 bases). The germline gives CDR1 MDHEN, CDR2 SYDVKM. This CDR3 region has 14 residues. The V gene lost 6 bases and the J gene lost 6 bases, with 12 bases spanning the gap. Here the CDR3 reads CASSLGAFNSPLHF. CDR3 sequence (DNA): TGTGCCAGCAGCCTGGGGGCCTTTAATTCACCCCTCCACTTT.

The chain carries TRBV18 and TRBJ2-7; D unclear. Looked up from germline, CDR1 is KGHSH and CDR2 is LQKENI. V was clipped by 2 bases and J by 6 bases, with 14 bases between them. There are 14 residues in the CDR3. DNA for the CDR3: TGTGCCAGCTCACCAAATGCAGGTACCGTCGAGCAGTACTTC. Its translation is CASSPNAGTVEQYF.

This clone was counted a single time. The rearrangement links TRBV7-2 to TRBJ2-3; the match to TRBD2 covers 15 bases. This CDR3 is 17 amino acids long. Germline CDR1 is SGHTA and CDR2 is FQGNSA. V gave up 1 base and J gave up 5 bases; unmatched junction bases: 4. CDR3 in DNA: TGTGCCAGCAGCTTAGGAGGACTAGCGGGGGGGCAAGATACGCAGTATTTT. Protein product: CASSLGGLAGGQDTQYF.

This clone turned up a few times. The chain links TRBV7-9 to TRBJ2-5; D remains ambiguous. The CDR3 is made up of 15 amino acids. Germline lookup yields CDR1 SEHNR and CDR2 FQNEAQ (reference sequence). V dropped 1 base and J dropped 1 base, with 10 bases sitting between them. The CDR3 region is CASSLGWSVQETQYF. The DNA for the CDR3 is TGTGCCAGCAGCTTAGGTTGGTCGGTCCAAGAGACCCAGTACTTC.

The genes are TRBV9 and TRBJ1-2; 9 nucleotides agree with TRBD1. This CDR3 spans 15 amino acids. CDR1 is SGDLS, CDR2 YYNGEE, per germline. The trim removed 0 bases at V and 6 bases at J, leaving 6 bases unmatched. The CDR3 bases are TGTGCCAGCAGCGTAGGGACAGGGGTAGAGAATGGCTACACCTTC. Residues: CASSVGTGVENGYTF.

The CDR3 bases are TGCAGCGGAACCGGGACAGGGGGCGGAGAGACCCAGTACTTC. Amino acid sequence: CSGTGTGGGETQYF. The chain couples TRBV29-1 to TRBJ2-5; TRBD1 matches at 12 bases. The CDR3 is made up of 14 amino acids. The V segment lost 7 bases and the J segment 4 bases; nucleotides outside the gene matches: 7. Germline CDR1 is SQVTM and CDR2 is ANQGSEA.

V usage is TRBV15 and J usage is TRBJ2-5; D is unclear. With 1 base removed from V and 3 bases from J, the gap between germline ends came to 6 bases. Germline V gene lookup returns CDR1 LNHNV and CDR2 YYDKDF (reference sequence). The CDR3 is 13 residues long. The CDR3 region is CATSRVHEETQYF. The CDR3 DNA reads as TGTGCCACCAGCAGAGTTCATGAAGAGACCCAGTACTTC.

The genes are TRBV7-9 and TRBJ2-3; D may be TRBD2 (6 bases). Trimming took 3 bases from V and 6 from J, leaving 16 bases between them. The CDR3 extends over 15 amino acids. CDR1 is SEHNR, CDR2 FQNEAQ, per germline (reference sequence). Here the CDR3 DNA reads TGTGCCAGCAGCTTCGGGAGTAGCGAGGCCGATACGCAGTATTTT. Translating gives CASSFGSSEADTQYF.

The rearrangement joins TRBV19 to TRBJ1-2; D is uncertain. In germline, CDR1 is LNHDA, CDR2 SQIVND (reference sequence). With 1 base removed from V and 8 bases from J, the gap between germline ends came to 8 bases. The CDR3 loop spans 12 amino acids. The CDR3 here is CASSIVGRGYTF. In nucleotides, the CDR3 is TGTGCCAGTAGTATAGTTGGCAGAGGCTACACCTTC. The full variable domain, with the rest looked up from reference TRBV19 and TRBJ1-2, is DGGITQSPKYLFRKEGQNVTLSCEQNLNHDAMYWYRQDPGQGLRLIYYSQIVNDFQKGDIAEGYSVSREKKESFPLTVTSAQKNPTAFYLCASSIVGRGYTFGSGTRLTVV.

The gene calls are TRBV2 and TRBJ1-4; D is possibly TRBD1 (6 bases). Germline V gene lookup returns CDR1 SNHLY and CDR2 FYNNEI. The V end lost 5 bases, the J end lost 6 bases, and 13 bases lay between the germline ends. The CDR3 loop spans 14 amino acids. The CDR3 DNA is TGTGCCAGCAGTCCGGACAGAATGTATGAAAAACTGTTTTTT. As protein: CASSPDRMYEKLFF.

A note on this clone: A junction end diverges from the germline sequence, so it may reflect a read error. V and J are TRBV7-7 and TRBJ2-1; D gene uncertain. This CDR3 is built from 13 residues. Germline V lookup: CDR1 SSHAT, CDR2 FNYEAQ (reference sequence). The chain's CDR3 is CASSLRWFDQQFF. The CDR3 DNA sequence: TGTGCTAGCAGCTTACGGTGGTTTGATCAGCAGTTCTTC. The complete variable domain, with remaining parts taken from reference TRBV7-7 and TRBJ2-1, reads GAGVSQSPRYKVTKRGQDVTLRCDPISSHATLYWYQQALGQGPEFLTYFNYEAQPDKSGLPSDRFSAERPEGSISTLTIQRTEQRDSAMYRCASSLRWFDQQFFGPGTRLTVL.

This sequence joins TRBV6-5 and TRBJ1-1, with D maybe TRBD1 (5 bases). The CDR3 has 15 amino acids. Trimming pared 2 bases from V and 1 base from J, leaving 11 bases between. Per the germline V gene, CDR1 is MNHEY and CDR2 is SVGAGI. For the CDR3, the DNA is TGTGCCAGCAGTTACAGACAGCGAACGAACACTGAAGCTTTCTTT. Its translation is CASSYRQRTNTEAFF.

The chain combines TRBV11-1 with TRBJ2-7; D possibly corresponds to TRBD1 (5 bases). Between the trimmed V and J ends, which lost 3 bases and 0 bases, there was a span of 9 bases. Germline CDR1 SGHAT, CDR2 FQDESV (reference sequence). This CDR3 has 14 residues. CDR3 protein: CASSFRQGSYEQYF. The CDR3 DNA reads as TGTGCCAGCAGCTTTAGGCAGGGCTCCTACGAGCAGTACTTC.

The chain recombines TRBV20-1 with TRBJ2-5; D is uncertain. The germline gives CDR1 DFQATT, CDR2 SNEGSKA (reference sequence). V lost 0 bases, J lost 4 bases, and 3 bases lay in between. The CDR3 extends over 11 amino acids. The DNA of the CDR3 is TGCAGTGCTAGAGATCTAGAGACCCAGTACTTC. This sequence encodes CSARDLETQYF.

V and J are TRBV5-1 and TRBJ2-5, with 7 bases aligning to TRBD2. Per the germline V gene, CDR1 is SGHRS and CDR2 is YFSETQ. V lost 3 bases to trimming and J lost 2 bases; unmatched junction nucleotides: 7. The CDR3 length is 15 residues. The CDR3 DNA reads TGCGCCAGCAGCTCCCCGACTAGCTTGCAAGAGACCCAGTACTTC. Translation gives CASSSPTSLQETQYF.

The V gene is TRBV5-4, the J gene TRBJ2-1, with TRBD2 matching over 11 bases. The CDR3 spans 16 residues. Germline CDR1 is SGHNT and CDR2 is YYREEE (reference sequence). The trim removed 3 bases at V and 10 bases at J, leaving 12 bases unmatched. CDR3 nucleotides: TGTGCCAGCAGCTCTCTAGCGGGGGGAATTCAGGAAGAGCAGTTCTTC. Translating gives CASSSLAGGIQEEQFF.

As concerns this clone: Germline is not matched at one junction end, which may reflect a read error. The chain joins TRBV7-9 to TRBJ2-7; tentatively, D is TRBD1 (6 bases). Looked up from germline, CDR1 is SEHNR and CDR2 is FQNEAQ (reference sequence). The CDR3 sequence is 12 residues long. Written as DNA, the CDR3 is TGTTCCAGCAGCCTCTACAGGGTCGAGCAGTACTTC. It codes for CSSSLYRVEQYF.

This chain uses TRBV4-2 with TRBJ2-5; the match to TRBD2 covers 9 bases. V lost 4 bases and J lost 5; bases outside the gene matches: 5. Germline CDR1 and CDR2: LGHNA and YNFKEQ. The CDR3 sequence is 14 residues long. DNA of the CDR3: TGTGCCAGCAGCCTACGGACTAGCGCGGAGACCCAGTACTTC. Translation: CASSLRTSAETQYF.

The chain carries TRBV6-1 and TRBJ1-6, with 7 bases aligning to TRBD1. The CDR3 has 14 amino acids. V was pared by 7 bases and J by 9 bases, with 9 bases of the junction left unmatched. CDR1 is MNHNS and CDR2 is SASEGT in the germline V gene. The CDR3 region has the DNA TGTGCCAGCAACCCGACAGGGTCGAGTTCACCCCTCCACTTT. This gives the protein CASNPTGSSSPLHF.

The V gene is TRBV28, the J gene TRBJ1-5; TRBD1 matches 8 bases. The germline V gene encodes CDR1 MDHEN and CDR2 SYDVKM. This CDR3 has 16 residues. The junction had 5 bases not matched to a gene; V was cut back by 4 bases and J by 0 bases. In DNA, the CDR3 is TGTGCCAGCAGTTACTGGACAGGGACTAGCAATCAGCCCCAGCATTTT. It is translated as CASSYWTGTSNQPQHF.

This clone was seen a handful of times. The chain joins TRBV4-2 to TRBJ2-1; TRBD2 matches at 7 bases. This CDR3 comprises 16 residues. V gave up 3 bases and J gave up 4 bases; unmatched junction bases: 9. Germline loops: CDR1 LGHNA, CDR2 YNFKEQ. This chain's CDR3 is CASSHELGEGYNEQFF. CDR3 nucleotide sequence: TGTGCCAGCAGCCACGAACTGGGGGAGGGTTACAATGAGCAGTTCTTC.

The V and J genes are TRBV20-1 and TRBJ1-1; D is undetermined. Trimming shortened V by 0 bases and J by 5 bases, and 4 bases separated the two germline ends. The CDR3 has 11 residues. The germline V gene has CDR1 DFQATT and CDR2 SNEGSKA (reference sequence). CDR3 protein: CSARDRTEAFF. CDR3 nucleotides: TGCAGTGCTAGAGATAGAACTGAAGCTTTCTTT.

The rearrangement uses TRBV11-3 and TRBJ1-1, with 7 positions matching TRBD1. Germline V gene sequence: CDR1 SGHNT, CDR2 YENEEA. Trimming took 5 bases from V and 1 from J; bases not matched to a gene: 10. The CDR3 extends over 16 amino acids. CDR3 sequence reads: CASSPRAGTENTEAFF. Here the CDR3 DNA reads TGTGCCAGCAGCCCCAGGGCCGGGACAGAGAACACTGAAGCTTTCTTT.

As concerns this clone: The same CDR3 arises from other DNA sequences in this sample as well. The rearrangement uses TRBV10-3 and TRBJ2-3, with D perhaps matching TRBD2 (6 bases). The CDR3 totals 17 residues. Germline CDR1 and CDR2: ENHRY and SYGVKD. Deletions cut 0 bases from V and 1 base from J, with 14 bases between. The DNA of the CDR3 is TGTGCCATCAGTGAGTCGCAGGGAGGTTTGGGCACAGATACGCAGTATTTT. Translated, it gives CAISESQGGLGTDTQYF.

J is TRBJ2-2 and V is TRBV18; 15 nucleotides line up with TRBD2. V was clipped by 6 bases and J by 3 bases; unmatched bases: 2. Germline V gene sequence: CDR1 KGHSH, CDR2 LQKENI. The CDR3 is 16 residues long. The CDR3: CASSRTSGRDTGELFF. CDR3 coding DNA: TGTGCCAGCTCGCGGACTAGCGGGAGGGACACCGGGGAGCTGTTTTTT.